The clone carrying this TCR beta chain was recorded only once. The study drew its donors from healthy HIV-negative adults without recent acute infections or vaccinations. In the CD4+ fraction, cells were divided into CD45RA+ naive and CD45RA-negative memory subsets. The CDR3 is 14 residues long. V was trimmed by 6 bases and J by 1 base, leaving 13 bases between them. Germline CDR1 reads SGHNT; CDR2 reads YYREEE (reference sequence). The record originates from a study of shared clonotypes between healthy human individuals. An assay was performed, and its level was deep. In the source study's methods: Filtering differed, since immunoSEQ gave only junction sequences and no quality scores. Method: immunoSEQ multiplex PCR; TCRdb's copy keeps in-frame clones and lacks some. The D gene and trimming were derived from the DNA, and the V and J assignments and clone size from that table. The table has 2 million to 2.5 million clones, 85% to 95% seen once.

This sequence originates from a man aged 18 to 29 in good health. Some clones in this sample may be carry-over from other donors' samples. The sample comprised naive CD4+ T cells from PBMCs. Subset noted: CD45RA+ positively selected. The rearrangement uses TRBV5-4 and TRBJ1-1; D ambiguous. The CDR3 spells CASKLDVQNTEAFF. The CDR3, as DNA: TGTGCCAGCAAACTGGACGTACAGAACACTGAAGCTTTCTTT.